Here is one TCR beta chain with its context. Its antigen is still unknown. Built from TCR beta cDNA, the libraries had unique molecular identifiers in them. Some 500,000 cDNA molecules were obtained per 1 to 10 million input T cells. From the PCR reads, TCRdb called clonotypes with MiXCR, one entry per CDR3 protein. The sample includes roughly 670,000 distinct CDR3 sequences, approximately 59% of them seen just once. The data originate from a study of post-analysis software for immune sequencing data. Study in general: The cohort encompassed relapsing-remitting, secondary progressive and progressive-relapsing multiple sclerosis disease courses. General observations from the study: The five TRBV segments detected at higher frequency in patients than in controls included TRBV5-6, TRBV5-1 and TRBV20-1.

In germline, CDR1 is MNHNS, CDR2 SASEGT. V shed 1 base and J shed 6 bases, with 15 bases lying between them. The CDR3 is 15 residues long. The sequenced sample consisted of blood. The rearrangement links TRBV6-1 to TRBJ1-2; D is unclear. The receptor's source is a girl aged 2 to 9 with multiple sclerosis. As DNA, the CDR3 is TGTGCCAGCAGTGAAGTAGTTCGAAGCTGTAATGGCTACACCTTC. Protein product: CASSEVVRSCNGYTF.